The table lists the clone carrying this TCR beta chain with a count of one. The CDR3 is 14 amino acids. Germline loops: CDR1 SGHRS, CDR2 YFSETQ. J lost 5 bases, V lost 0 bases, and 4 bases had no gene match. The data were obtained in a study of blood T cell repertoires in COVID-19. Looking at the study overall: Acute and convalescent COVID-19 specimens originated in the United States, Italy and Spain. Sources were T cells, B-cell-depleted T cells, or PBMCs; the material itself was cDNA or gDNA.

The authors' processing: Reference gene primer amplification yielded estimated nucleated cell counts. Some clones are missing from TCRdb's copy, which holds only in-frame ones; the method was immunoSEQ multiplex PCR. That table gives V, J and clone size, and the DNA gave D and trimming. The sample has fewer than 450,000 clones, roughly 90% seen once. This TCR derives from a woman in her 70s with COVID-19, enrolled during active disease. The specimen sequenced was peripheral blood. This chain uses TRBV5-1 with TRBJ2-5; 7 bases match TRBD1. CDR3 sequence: CASSLEGARETQYF. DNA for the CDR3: TGCGCCAGCAGCTTGGAGGGGGCGCGGGAGACCCAGTACTTC.